The 20 T cell receptor beta chains given below trace back to one sample, sequenced in a study of T cell clusters in autoimmune cytopenias. Each sample's input was about 250 ng genomic DNA, 40,000 or so genome equivalents. TRB rearrangements were amplified by touch-down multiplex PCR with mixed TRB-A/B primers. Following a re-call of the multiplex PCR reads, TCRdb has one entry per CDR3 protein and lacks DNA. Found here are 5,000 to 6,500 distinct CDR3 sequences; the top ten clones hold roughly 53%. This sample also appeared in a second study, on T cell repertoires in aging, cancer and after chemotherapy.

Sample: peripheral blood. All receptors come from a human donor in good health.

The chain links TRBV7-2 to TRBJ1-5; TCRdb gives TRBD1 as the D gene, but with no DNA this cannot be confirmed. This CDR3 region has 13 residues. Germline CDR1 SGHTA, CDR2 FQGNSA. The CDR3: CASTPTGNQPQHF. The variable domain in full, completed from reference TRBV7-2 and TRBJ1-5, reads GAGVSQSPSNKVTEKGKDVELRCDPISGHTALYWYRQSLGQGLEFLIYFQGNSAPDKSGLPSDRFSAERTGGSVSTLTIQRTQQEDSAVYLCASTPTGNQPQHFGDGTRLSIL.

The V and J genes are TRBV27 and TRBJ1-5; TCRdb lists TRBD1, though no DNA is available to test this call. CDR1 and CDR2 (germline): MNHEY, SMNVEV (reference sequence). The CDR3 contains 15 residues. This CDR3 is CASSSPGQEDQPQHF.

This chain uses TRBV6-2 or TRBV6-3 with TRBJ2-7; TCRdb designates TRBD1, a call that cannot be tested without DNA. The CDR3 is 15 residues long. Germline lookup yields CDR1 MNHEY and CDR2 SVGEGT. The CDR3 spells CASSTGQGLAYEQYF.

This chain connects TRBV7-9 to TRBJ2-2; the TCRdb call, TRBD2, lacks DNA for checking. Per germline, CDR1 SEHNR and CDR2 FQNEAQ (reference sequence). The CDR3 loop spans 18 amino acids. This CDR3 reads CASSLGLAGGPNTGELFF.

The CDR3 sequence: CASSILTTRAGELFF. The chain employs TRBV19 and TRBJ2-2. Germline V gives CDR1 LNHDA, CDR2 SQIVND (reference sequence). The CDR3 is 15 residues long.

This clonotype is called medium-sized (0.01 to 0.1%) based on its frequency. The V gene is TRBV19, the J gene TRBJ2-5; without DNA, the TCRdb call of TRBD2 cannot be checked. The CDR3 spans 13 residues. Germline V gives CDR1 LNHDA, CDR2 SQIVND (reference sequence). The CDR3: CASSISGSETQYF.

This clonotype ranks as medium-sized in terms of frequency. The chain uses TRBV6-5 and TRBJ2-6; there is no DNA to check the TCRdb D call of TRBD1. This CDR3 contains 17 residues. Per germline, CDR1 MNHEY and CDR2 SVGAGI. The CDR3 loop is CASSPTGGSSGANVLTF.

The J gene is TRBJ1-1, the V gene TRBV6-5. The CDR3 runs 11 residues. Germline V lookup: CDR1 MNHEY, CDR2 SVGAGI. CDR3 protein: CATLRETGAFF.

The CDR3 here is CASRTSGRSSYEQYF. V usage is TRBV19 and J usage is TRBJ2-7; TCRdb names TRBD2, which stays unverified in the absence of DNA. The germline CDR1 and CDR2 sequences are LNHDA and SQIVND (reference sequence). The CDR3 has 15 amino acids.

The chain is built from TRBV29-1 and TRBJ2-1. The CDR3 runs to 14 residues. Germline CDR1 reads SQVTM; CDR2 reads ANQGSEA. The CDR3 is CSALAQLDYNEQFF.

The V call is TRBV7-6, the J call TRBJ2-1; TCRdb outputs TRBD1, but without DNA this stays unchecked. The germline gives CDR1 SGHVS, CDR2 FNYEAQ. This CDR3 has 16 amino acids. The CDR3 sequence is CASSLMPPREYNEQFF. The entire variable domain, with the rest obtained from reference TRBV7-6 and TRBJ2-1, is as follows: GAGVSQSPRYKVTKRGQDVALRCDPISGHVSLYWYRQALGQGPEFLTYFNYEAQQDKSGLPNDRFSAERPEGSISTLTIQRTEQRDSAMYRCASSLMPPREYNEQFFGPGTRLTVL.

CDR3 residues: CAWQGSNSPLHF. The chain uses TRBV30 and TRBJ1-6; the TRBD1 assignment by TCRdb is unverifiable without DNA. The length of the CDR3 is 12 residues. Germline V gene lookup returns CDR1 GTSNPN and CDR2 SVGIG (reference sequence).

This chain uses TRBV7-6 with TRBJ2-2. The germline gives CDR1 SGHVS, CDR2 FNYEAQ. The CDR3 runs to 16 residues. The CDR3 reads CASSLARTQVTGELFF.

This chain connects TRBV6-2 or TRBV6-3 to TRBJ2-7; absent DNA, TCRdb's TRBD2 call cannot be checked. Germline loops: CDR1 MNHEY, CDR2 SVGEGT. This CDR3 contains 15 residues. The CDR3 is CASSSFRAPTYEQYF.

V gene TRBV27 combines with J gene TRBJ2-7. The CDR3 is 13 amino acids. Germline values: CDR1 MNHEY, CDR2 SMNVEV (reference sequence). The chain's CDR3 is CASFGGSLYEQYF.

The V call is TRBV5-4, the J call TRBJ2-3. Germline V CDR1 and CDR2: SGHNT, YYREEE (reference sequence). This CDR3 comprises 15 residues. The CDR3 loop reads CASSFIAHGEDTQYF. Full variable domain (rest looked up from reference TRBV5-4 and TRBJ2-3): ETGVTQSPTHLIKTRGQQVTLRCSSQSGHNTVSWYQQALGQGPQFIFQYYREEENGRGNFPPRFSGLQFPNYSSELNVNALELDDSALYLCASSFIAHGEDTQYFGPGTRLTVL.

J is TRBJ2-7 and V is TRBV5-4; the TRBD1 assignment by TCRdb is unverifiable without DNA. In germline, CDR1 is SGHNT, CDR2 YYREEE (reference sequence). This CDR3 has 15 residues. This CDR3 reads CASSPLGSSSYEQYF.

This chain connects TRBV6-2 or TRBV6-3 to TRBJ1-1; the TRBD1 assignment by TCRdb is unverifiable without DNA. Germline loops: CDR1 MNHEY, CDR2 SVGEGT. The CDR3 sequence is 14 residues long. This CDR3 reads CASSRGQGGSPLHF.

This clonotype shows up as medium-sized by frequency. J is TRBJ2-5 and V is TRBV29-1; the TCRdb call, TRBD2, lacks DNA for checking. There are 15 residues in the CDR3. Germline V CDR1 and CDR2: SQVTM, ANQGSEA. CDR3: CSVGFSGRAGETQYF.

The chain couples TRBV29-1 to TRBJ1-1; TCRdb picks TRBD1, but there is no DNA to check that call. This CDR3 has 14 residues. Germline CDR1 and CDR2: SQVTM and ANQGSEA. CDR3 loop: CSAHRNSLNTEAFF.